This T cell receptor (beta chain) comes out of a study of shared clonotypes between healthy human individuals. Study-level results: Rarefaction revealed incomplete sorted-subset sequencing despite large depth.

The naive CD8 population came from CD45RO-negative cells selected for CCR7, without terminally differentiated effector memory CD45RA+ cells. The CDR3 runs to 13 residues. V was pared by 6 bases and J by 3 bases, with 2 bases of the junction left unmatched. The germline V gene has CDR1 ENHRY and CDR2 SYGVKD. Remarks on this clone: The antigen is not known. This same CDR3 is encoded by further DNA sequences in the sample.

The test was conducted at deep level. The method was immunoSEQ multiplex PCR; TCRdb's version includes in-frame clones alone and lacks a portion of them. Here the sample spans millions of clones, about 92% being singletons. The source material was naive CD8+ T cells from PBMCs. The gene calls are TRBV10-3 and TRBJ2-5; TRBD1 aligns across 9 bases. The origin of this receptor is a man aged 18-30 years in good health. Some clones in this sample may be carry-over from other donors' samples. The CDR3 DNA sequence: TGTGCCATCAGGGACAGGGGAAAAGAGACCCAGTACTTC. This gives the protein CAIRDRGKETQYF.